This T cell receptor (beta chain) was profiled in a study of spatial heterogeneity in lung cancer. The CDR3 consists of 13 residues. Germline V gene sequence: CDR1 DFQATT, CDR2 SNEGSKA (reference sequence). Every cDNA TCR molecule received its own unique molecular identifier. TCRdb reprocessed the 5' RACE reads via MiXCR and lists one record per CDR3 protein. In the table there are about 92,000 distinct CDR3 sequences, approximately 12% of which are singletons. There are many counts of this clonotype. An end of the junction does not agree with germline; a read error may underlie this. Time point described: sample taken at primary tumor resection. Untreated early-stage non-small cell lung cancer patients, roughly 75 in total, were the donors.

The clonotype comes from a male donor with early-stage non-small cell lung cancer. The sequenced sample was PBMCs, obtained at surgery. The chain employs TRBV20-1 and TRBJ2-1; TRBD1 is a possible D gene (6 bases). CDR3 sequence (DNA): TGCAGTGCGCTACAGGGCACCTACGATGAGCAGTTCTTC. Its translation is CSALQGTYDEQFF.